Given below is one TCR beta chain in context. Its antigen is currently unknown. The PCR ran on 60 Vbeta and 13 Jbeta primers. Only in-frame clones appear in the TCRdb table, and some are missing; sequencing was by immunoSEQ multiplex PCR. The sample yields approximately 81,000 clones, less than 85% seen once. This entry belongs to a study of cytomegalovirus exposure and HLA in healthy donors. Study results and caveats: The authors excluded some V segments, including TRBV6-2 and TRBV6-3, as indistinguishable.

Trimming removed 6 bases from V and 0 bases from J; junction bases left unmatched: 18. Germline V CDR1 and CDR2: LNHDA, SQIVND (reference sequence). CDR3 size: 20 residues. The genes are TRBV19 and TRBJ1-5; TRBD1 agrees at 9 bases. Sequencing input: PBMCs. The source of this sequence is a woman aged 45 to 65 in good health and CMV-seronegative. CDR3 sequence reads: CASSLHRNRGLVYSNQPQHF. As DNA, the CDR3 is TGTGCCAGTAGCCTACACCGGAACAGGGGGCTGGTTTATAGCAATCAGCCCCAGCATTTT.